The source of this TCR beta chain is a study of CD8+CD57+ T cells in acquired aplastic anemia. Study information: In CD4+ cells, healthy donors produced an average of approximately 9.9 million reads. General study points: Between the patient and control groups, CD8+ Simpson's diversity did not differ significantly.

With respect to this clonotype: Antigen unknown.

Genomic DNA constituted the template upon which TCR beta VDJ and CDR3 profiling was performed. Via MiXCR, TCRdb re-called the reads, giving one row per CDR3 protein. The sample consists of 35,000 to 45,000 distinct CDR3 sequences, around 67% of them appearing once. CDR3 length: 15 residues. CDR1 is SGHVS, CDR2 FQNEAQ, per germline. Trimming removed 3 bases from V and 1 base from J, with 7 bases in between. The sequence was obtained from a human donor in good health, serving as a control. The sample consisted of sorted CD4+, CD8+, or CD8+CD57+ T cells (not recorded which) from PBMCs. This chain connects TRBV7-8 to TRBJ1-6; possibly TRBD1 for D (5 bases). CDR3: CASSLGRSYNSPLHF. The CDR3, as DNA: TGTGCCAGCAGCTTGGGGCGGTCCTATAATTCACCCCTCCACTTT. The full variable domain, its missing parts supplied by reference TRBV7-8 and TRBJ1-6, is GAGVSQSPRYKVAKRGQDVALRCDPISGHVSLFWYQQALGQGPEFLTYFQNEAQLDKSGLPSDRFFAERPEGSVSTLKIQRTQQEDSAVYLCASSLGRSYNSPLHFGNGTRLTVT.